A single sample gave rise to the 20 T cell receptor beta chains below, sequenced in a study of cytomegalovirus exposure and HLA in healthy donors. The primer mix had 60 Vbeta and 13 Jbeta primers. Method: immunoSEQ multiplex PCR; TCRdb's copy keeps in-frame clones and lacks some. The sample yields about 180,000 clones, roughly 80% seen once. The sequenced sample was PBMCs. The receptors here all came from a girl between 5 and 17 years old in good health and CMV-seropositive.

The count of this clone is one. The J gene is TRBJ2-5, the V gene TRBV5-1, with a weak D call TRBD2 (5 bases). V was clipped by 2 bases and J by 0 bases, with 11 bases between them. CDR3 length: 15 amino acids. Germline V gene sequence: CDR1 SGHRS, CDR2 YFSETQ. The DNA of the CDR3 is TGCGCCAGCAGCTTTTGGGGAGTGTACCAAGAGACCCAGTACTTC. This sequence encodes CASSFWGVYQETQYF. Drawing the rest from reference TRBV5-1 and TRBJ2-5, the complete variable domain is KAGVTQTPRYLIKTRGQQVTLSCSPISGHRSVSWYQQTPGQGLQFLFEYFSETQRNKGNFPGRFSGRQFSNSRSEMNVSTLELGDSALYLCASSFWGVYQETQYFGPGTRLLVL.

In its sample, this clone was seen once. The CDR3 here is CASSLQGLAVNEQFF. CDR3 sequence (DNA): TGTGCCAGCAGTTTACAGGGACTAGCAGTCAATGAGCAGTTCTTC. This chain connects TRBV27 to TRBJ2-1; 9 positions match TRBD2. Germline CDR1 reads MNHEY; CDR2 reads SMNVEV (reference sequence). V lost 2 bases and J lost 6; bases outside the gene matches: 5. The CDR3 is made up of 15 amino acids.

This chain uses TRBV27 with TRBJ2-2, with D unresolved. This CDR3 has 15 amino acids. Trimming removed 3 bases from V and 1 base from J, with 9 bases in between. CDR1 and CDR2 from the germline V gene are MNHEY and SMNVEV (reference sequence). The CDR3 reads CASSLWLVNTGELFF. The CDR3 DNA reads as TGTGCCAGCAGTTTGTGGCTAGTGAACACCGGGGAGCTGTTTTTT.

The chain has TRBV27 and TRBJ1-2; D might be TRBD1 (5 bases). The CDR3 totals 14 residues. Germline V gives CDR1 MNHEY, CDR2 SMNVEV (reference sequence). V lost 3 bases to trimming and J lost 4 bases, with 12 bases between them. The chain's CDR3 is CASSFGGETYGYTF. CDR3 bases: TGTGCCAGCAGTTTCGGAGGGGAGACCTATGGCTACACCTTC.

This clone was detected only once. The rearrangement links TRBV2 to TRBJ1-1, with a weak D call TRBD1 (5 bases). Trimming shortened V by 7 bases and J by 1 base, and 10 bases separated the two germline ends. This CDR3 has 13 residues. Germline V CDR1 and CDR2: SNHLY, FYNNEI. CDR3 region: CASKDTGNTEAFF. The CDR3 region has the DNA TGTGCCAGCAAGGATACAGGGAACACTGAAGCTTTCTTT.

The chain uses TRBV10-3 and TRBJ2-2; possibly TRBD2 for D (6 bases). The CDR3 length is 13 residues. V was cut by 0 bases and J by 8 bases, with 7 bases left in between. Germline V gene lookup returns CDR1 ENHRY and CDR2 SYGVKD. CDR3 coding DNA: TGTGCCATCAGTGAGTCCGGAGGGGGGGAGCTGTTTTTT. Translating gives CAISESGGGELFF.

This clone turned up a few times. This rearrangement joins TRBV30 to TRBJ2-5; D is possibly TRBD2 (5 bases). The J call may be incorrect, as the DNA end agrees better with TRBJ2-7. CDR1 is GTSNPN and CDR2 is SVGIG in the germline V gene (reference sequence). CDR3 length equals 14 residues. DNA of the CDR3: TGTGCCTGGAGTTTTTCGGGGTTAACCTACGAGCAGTACTTC. This translates into CAWSFSGLTYEQYF.

This clone was detected only a few times. The CDR3 loop is CASSPGAYEQYF. The CDR3 DNA follows: TGTGCCAGCAGCCCAGGCGCCTACGAGCAGTACTTC. The chain joins TRBV7-6 to TRBJ2-7; D gene uncertain. The CDR3 contains 12 residues. Germline V lookup: CDR1 SGHVS, CDR2 FNYEAQ. V lost 5 bases, J lost 2 bases, and 7 bases lay in between.

The gene calls are TRBV10-3 and TRBJ2-2; 14 bases are shared with TRBD2. The CDR3 has 17 amino acids. Germline values: CDR1 ENHRY, CDR2 SYGVKD. V gave up 6 bases and J gave up 6 bases; unmatched junction bases: 9. CDR3 region: CAISGLAGGVVAGELFF. The CDR3 region has the DNA TGTGCCATCAGCGGACTAGCGGGAGGAGTGGTTGCCGGGGAGCTGTTTTTT.

J is TRBJ2-7 and V is TRBV6-1; 13 nucleotides match TRBD2. The CDR3 runs to 17 residues. CDR1 and CDR2 from the germline V gene are MNHNS and SASEGT. V was clipped by 4 bases and J by 0 bases; unmatched bases: 6. CDR3: CASSARLAGGSSYEQYF. CDR3 sequence (DNA): TGTGCCAGCAGTGCTAGACTAGCGGGAGGAAGCTCCTACGAGCAGTACTTC.

The CDR3: CAWDGRGGSEAFF. CDR3 bases: TGTGCCTGGGACGGGCGAGGAGGGTCTGAAGCTTTCTTT. V and J are TRBV30 and TRBJ1-1; no clear D. CDR1 is GTSNPN and CDR2 is SVGIG in the germline V gene (reference sequence). The V gene lost 5 bases and the J gene lost 6 bases, with 16 bases spanning the gap. The CDR3 has 13 residues.

This clone showed up just once. V usage is TRBV2 and J usage is TRBJ2-6; 10 nucleotides agree with TRBD1. CDR1 and CDR2 from the germline V gene are SNHLY and FYNNEI. J lost 0 bases, V lost 9 bases, and 5 bases had no gene match. CDR3 length: 16 amino acids. CDR3 amino acids: CARDRGSHSGANVLTF. DNA of the CDR3: TGTGCCAGGGACAGGGGGTCTCACTCTGGGGCCAACGTCCTGACTTTC.

The rearrangement uses TRBV30 and TRBJ1-5; no reliable D call. Germline loops: CDR1 GTSNPN, CDR2 SVGIG (reference sequence). The CDR3 sequence is 12 residues long. V lost 4 bases to trimming and J lost 4 bases, with 8 bases between them. This chain's CDR3 is CAWNQENQPQHF. The CDR3 DNA follows: TGTGCCTGGAATCAAGAGAATCAGCCCCAGCATTTT.

This rearrangement joins TRBV7-9 to TRBJ2-7, with D perhaps TRBD2 (5 bases). Deletions cut 2 bases from V and 1 base from J, with 12 bases between. CDR1 is SEHNR, CDR2 FQNEAQ, per germline (reference sequence). The CDR3 runs 15 residues. CDR3 in DNA: TGTGCCAGCAGCTTATGGCGGGCCAGGTCCTACGAGCAGTACTTC. Protein sequence: CASSLWRARSYEQYF.

The chain has TRBV7-2 and TRBJ2-1; D gene unclear. V lost 1 base to trimming and J lost 10 bases, with 8 bases between them. CDR3 size: 12 residues. Germline CDR1 is SGHTA and CDR2 is FQGNSA. The CDR3 nucleotides are TGTGCCAGCAGCTTAGTATTCCGGGAGCAGTTCTTC. Translated: CASSLVFREQFF.

A note on this clone: A junction end diverges from the germline sequence, so it may reflect a read error. This chain joins TRBV6-6 and TRBJ2-7; D is perhaps TRBD2 (7 bases). The CDR3 is made up of 12 amino acids. Germline V lookup: CDR1 MNHNY, CDR2 SVGAGI (reference sequence). This CDR3 is CASRGGAYKQYF. The CDR3, as DNA: TGTGCCAGCCGCGGGGGCGCCTACAAGCAGTACTTC.

The chain carries TRBV7-9 and TRBJ2-3; 8 bases fit TRBD2. The CDR3 totals 17 residues. Trimming at V came to 2 bases and at J to 0 bases, leaving 7 bases not matched to a gene. CDR1 is SEHNR, CDR2 FQNEAQ, per germline (reference sequence). CDR3 DNA sequence: TGTGCCAGCAGCTTACGGGGGGGACTTCCAAGCACAGATACGCAGTATTTT. This gives the protein CASSLRGGLPSTDTQYF.

CDR3 nucleotide sequence: TGCGCCAGCAGCCCCGGAGGCGCGGGAGGAGGCACTGAAGCTTTCTTT. Translation: CASSPGGAGGGTEAFF. The chain couples TRBV5-1 to TRBJ1-1; D is undetermined. This CDR3 has 16 residues. Germline CDR1 and CDR2: SGHRS and YFSETQ. V shed 4 bases and J shed 4 bases, with 20 bases lying between them.

V and J are TRBV14 and TRBJ2-5; TRBD2 might be the D (5 bases). Trimming took 5 bases from V and 2 from J, leaving 21 bases between them. Germline CDR1 is SGHDN and CDR2 is FVKESK. This CDR3 region has 17 residues. The CDR3 coding sequence is TGTGCCAGCAGCTCGTGGACTGTCAACCGGGCTCAAGAGACCCAGTACTTC. Translation: CASSSWTVNRAQETQYF.

This clone was observed once. This rearrangement joins TRBV30 to TRBJ2-5; 12 bases align to TRBD2. The CDR3 has 16 residues. CDR1 and CDR2 from the germline V gene are GTSNPN and SVGIG (reference sequence). V gave up 3 bases and J gave up 5 bases; unmatched junction bases: 10. DNA of the CDR3: TGTGCCTGGAGCTCTAGCGGGAGGGGGGCTTGGGAGACCCAGTACTTC. It specifies CAWSSSGRGAWETQYF. The full variable domain, with the rest looked up from reference TRBV30 and TRBJ2-5, is SQTIHQWPATLVQPVGSPLSLECTVEGTSNPNLYWYRQAAGRGLQLLFYSVGIGQISSEVPQNLSASRPQDRQFILSSKKLLLSDSGFYLCAWSSSGRGAWETQYFGPGTRLLVL.